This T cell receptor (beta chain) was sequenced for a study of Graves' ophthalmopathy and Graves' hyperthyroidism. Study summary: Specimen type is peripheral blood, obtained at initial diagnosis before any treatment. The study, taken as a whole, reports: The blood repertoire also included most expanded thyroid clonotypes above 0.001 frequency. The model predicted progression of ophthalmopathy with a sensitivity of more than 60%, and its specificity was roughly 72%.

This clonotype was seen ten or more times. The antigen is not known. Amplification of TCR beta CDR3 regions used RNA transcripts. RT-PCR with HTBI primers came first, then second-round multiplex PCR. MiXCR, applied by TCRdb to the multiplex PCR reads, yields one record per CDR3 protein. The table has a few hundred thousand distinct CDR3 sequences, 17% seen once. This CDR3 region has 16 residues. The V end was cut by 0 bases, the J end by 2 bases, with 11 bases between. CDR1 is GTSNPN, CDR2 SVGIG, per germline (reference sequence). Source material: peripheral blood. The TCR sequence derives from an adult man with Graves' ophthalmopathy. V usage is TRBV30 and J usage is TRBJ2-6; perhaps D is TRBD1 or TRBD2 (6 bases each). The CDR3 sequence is CAWSVTGGTGANVLTF. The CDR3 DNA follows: TGTGCCTGGAGTGTAACCGGGGGCACTGGGGCCAACGTCCTGACTTTC.